This T cell receptor (beta chain) was obtained from a study of synovial regulatory T cells in juvenile arthritis. Findings and caveats of the study: Synovial Teff and blood CPL repertoires partially overlapped with iaTreg TCR repertoires, which were largely patient-private.

Produced via immunoSEQ multiplex PCR; TCRdb's table is partial and in-frame only. The table lists roughly 9,800 clones, with around 0.32% in the top ten. The CDR3 covers 12 residues. No DNA accompanies this entry. Germline assignment: CDR1 MNHNS and CDR2 SASEGT. Median age around 11 years (about 2.3-22.9); median disease duration about seven years (0.2-19.1). A note on this clone: No antigen is known for it.

The source material was Treg cells from blood. Specified subset: remaining (HLA-DR-negative) circulating blood Treg cells. The chain couples TRBV6-1 to TRBJ1-1. The TCR comes from a donor between 2 and 29 years old with juvenile idiopathic arthritis. The CDR3 is CASSERSMGAFF.